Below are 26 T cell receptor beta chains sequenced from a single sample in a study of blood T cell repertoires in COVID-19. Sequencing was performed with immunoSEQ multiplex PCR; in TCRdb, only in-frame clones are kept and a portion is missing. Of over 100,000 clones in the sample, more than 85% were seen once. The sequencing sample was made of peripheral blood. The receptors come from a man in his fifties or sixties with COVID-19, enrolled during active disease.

CDR3 sequence (DNA): TGTGCCAGCAGCTTAGTTTTCAGCGGCGAACAGACCCAGTACTTC. It codes for CASSLVFSGEQTQYF. The chain links TRBV7-2 to TRBJ2-5, with D perhaps matching TRBD2 (5 bases). The CDR3 contains 15 residues. The germline V gene has CDR1 SGHTA and CDR2 FQGNSA. V lost 1 base and J lost 6, with 15 bases in between.

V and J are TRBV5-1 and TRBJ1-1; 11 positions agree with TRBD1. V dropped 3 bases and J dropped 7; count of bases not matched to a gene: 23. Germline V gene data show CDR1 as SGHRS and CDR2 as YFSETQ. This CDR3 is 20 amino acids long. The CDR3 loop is CASSSTGTGGVRWSQGEAFF. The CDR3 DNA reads TGCGCCAGCAGCTCAACCGGGACAGGGGGTGTTAGGTGGTCACAGGGTGAAGCTTTCTTT.

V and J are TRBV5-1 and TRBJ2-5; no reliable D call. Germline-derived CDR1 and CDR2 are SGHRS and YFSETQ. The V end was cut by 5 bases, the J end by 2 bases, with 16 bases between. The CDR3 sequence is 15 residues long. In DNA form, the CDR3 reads TGCGCCAGCAGTTTCACGGGTAGGCCACAAGAGACCCAGTACTTC. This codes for CASSFTGRPQETQYF.

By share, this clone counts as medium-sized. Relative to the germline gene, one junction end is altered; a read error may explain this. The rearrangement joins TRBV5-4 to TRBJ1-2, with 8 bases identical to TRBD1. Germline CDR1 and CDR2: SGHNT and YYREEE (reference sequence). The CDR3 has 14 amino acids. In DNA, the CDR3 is TGTGCCAGCAGTTTGGACAGGGTCAGCTATGGCTACACCTTC. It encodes CASSLDRVSYGYTF.

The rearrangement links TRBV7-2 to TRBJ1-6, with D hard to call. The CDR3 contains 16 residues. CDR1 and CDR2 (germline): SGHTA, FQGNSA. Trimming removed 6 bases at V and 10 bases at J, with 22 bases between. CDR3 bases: TGTGCCAGCAGAAGTTACGTGGGGAGGGATGACTCACCCCTCCACTTT. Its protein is CASRSYVGRDDSPLHF.

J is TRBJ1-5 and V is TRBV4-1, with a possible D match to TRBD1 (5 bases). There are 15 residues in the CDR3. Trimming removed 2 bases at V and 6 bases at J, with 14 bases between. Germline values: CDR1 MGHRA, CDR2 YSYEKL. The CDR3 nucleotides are TGCGCCAGCAGCCAATACTCAGGGATGGTTCAGCCCCAGCATTTT. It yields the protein CASSQYSGMVQPQHF.

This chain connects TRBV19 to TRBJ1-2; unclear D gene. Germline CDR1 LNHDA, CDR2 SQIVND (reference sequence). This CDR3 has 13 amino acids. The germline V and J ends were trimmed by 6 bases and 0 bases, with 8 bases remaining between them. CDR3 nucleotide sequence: TGTGCCAGTAGAATGTCAGCTAACTATGGCTACACCTTC. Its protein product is CASRMSANYGYTF. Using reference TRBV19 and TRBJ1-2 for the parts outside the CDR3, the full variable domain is DGGITQSPKYLFRKEGQNVTLSCEQNLNHDAMYWYRQDPGQGLRLIYYSQIVNDFQKGDIAEGYSVSREKKESFPLTVTSAQKNPTAFYLCASRMSANYGYTFGSGTRLTVV.

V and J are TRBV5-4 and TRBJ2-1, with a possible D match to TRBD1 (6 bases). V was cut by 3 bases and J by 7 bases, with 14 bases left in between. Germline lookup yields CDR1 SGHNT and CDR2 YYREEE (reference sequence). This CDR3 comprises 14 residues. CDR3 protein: CASSSLRDKNEQFF. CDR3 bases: TGTGCCAGCAGCTCGCTTCGGGACAAAAATGAGCAGTTCTTC.

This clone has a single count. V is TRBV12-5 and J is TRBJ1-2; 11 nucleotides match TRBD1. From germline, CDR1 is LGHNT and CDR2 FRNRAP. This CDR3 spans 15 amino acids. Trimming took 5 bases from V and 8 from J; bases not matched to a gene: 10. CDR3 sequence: CASGPGQGAGSGYTF. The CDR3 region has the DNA TGTGCTAGTGGTCCAGGACAGGGGGCAGGATCCGGCTACACCTTC. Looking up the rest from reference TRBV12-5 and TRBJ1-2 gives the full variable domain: DARVTQTPRHKVTEMGQEVTMRCQPILGHNTVFWYRQTMMQGLELLAYFRNRAPLDDSGMPKDRFSAEMPDATLATLKIQPSEPRDSAVYFCASGPGQGAGSGYTFGSGTRLTVV.

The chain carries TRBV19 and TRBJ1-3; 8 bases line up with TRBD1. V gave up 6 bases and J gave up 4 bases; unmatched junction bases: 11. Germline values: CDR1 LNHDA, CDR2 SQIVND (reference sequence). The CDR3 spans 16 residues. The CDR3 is CASSDETGAYGNTIYF. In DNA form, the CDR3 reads TGTGCCAGTAGCGACGAGACAGGGGCTTACGGAAACACCATATATTTT.

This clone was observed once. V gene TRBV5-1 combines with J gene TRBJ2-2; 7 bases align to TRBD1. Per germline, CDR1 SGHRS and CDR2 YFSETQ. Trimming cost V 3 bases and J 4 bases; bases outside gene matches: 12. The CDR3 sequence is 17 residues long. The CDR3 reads CASSSQPAGGGTGELFF. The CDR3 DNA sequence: TGCGCCAGCAGCTCCCAACCGGCAGGGGGTGGCACCGGGGAGCTGTTTTTT.

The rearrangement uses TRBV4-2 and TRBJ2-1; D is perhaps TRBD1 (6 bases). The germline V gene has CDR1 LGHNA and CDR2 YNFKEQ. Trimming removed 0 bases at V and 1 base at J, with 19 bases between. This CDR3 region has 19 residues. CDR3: CASSQDQGRRRWSYNEQFF. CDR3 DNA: TGTGCCAGCAGCCAAGATCAGGGGCGGCGGAGGTGGTCCTACAATGAGCAGTTCTTC.

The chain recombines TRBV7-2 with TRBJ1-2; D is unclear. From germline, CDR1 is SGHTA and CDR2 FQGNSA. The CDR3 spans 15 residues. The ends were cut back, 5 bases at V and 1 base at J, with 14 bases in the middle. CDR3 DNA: TGTGCCAGCAGCCCTCCGACAAGGATTAACTATGGCTACACCTTC. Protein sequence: CASSPPTRINYGYTF.

CDR3 sequence (DNA): TGTGCCAGCAGGGCAGGGCCCAACGTCCTGACTTTC. Translated: CASRAGPNVLTF. The chain carries TRBV5-4 and TRBJ2-6, with D perhaps TRBD1 (5 bases). Trimming cost V 5 bases and J 8 bases, with 8 bases left between them. The CDR3 length is 12 residues. The germline V gene encodes CDR1 SGHNT and CDR2 YYREEE (reference sequence). The full variable domain, completed using reference TRBV5-4 and TRBJ2-6, is ETGVTQSPTHLIKTRGQQVTLRCSSQSGHNTVSWYQQALGQGPQFIFQYYREEENGRGNFPPRFSGLQFPNYSSELNVNALELDDSALYLCASRAGPNVLTFGAGSRLTVL.

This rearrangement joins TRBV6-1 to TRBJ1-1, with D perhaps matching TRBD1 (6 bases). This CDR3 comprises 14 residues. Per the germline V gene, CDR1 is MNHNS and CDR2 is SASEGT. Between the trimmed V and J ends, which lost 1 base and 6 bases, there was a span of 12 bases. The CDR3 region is CASSEGTGYPEAFF. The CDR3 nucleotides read TGTGCCAGCAGTGAAGGAACAGGGTATCCTGAAGCTTTCTTT.

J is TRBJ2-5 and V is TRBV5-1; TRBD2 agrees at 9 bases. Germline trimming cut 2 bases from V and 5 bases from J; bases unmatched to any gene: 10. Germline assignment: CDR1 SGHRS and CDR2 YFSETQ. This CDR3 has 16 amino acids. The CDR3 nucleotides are TGCGCCAGCAGCTTCCTGCGGGGGGGCCTTTCTGAGACCCAGTACTTC. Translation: CASSFLRGGLSETQYF.

The DNA for the CDR3 is TGTGCCAGCAGCCTGTGGACAGGCCAAGAGACCCAGTACTTC. This sequence encodes CASSLWTGQETQYF. The chain is built from TRBV7-9 and TRBJ2-5; 7 nucleotides agree with TRBD1. V trimming: 5 bases; J trimming: 1 base; junction bases outside the gene matches: 4. The CDR3 loop spans 14 amino acids. Germline-derived CDR1 and CDR2 are SEHNR and FQNEAQ (reference sequence).

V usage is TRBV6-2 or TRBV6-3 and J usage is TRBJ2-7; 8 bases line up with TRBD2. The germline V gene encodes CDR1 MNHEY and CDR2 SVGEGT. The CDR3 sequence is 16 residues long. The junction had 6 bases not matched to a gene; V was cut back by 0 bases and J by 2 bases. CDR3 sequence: CASSYSLQRGTYEQYF. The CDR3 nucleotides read TGTGCCAGCAGTTACTCTCTTCAGCGGGGGACCTACGAGCAGTACTTC.

The CDR3: CASNRDTQETQYF. In DNA, the CDR3 is TGTGCTAGTAACCGGGACACTCAAGAGACCCAGTACTTC. The V gene is TRBV12-5, the J gene TRBJ2-5, with D perhaps matching TRBD1 (6 bases). CDR1 LGHNT and CDR2 FRNRAP come from the germline V gene. The CDR3 has 13 residues. The V and J ends lost 8 bases and 2 bases respectively, with 12 bases between them.

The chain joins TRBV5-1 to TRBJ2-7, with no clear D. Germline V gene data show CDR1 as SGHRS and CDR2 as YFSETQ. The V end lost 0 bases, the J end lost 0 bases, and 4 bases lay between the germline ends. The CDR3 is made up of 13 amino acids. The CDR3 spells CASSLGSSYEQYF. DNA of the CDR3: TGCGCCAGCAGCTTGGGCAGCTCCTACGAGCAGTACTTC.

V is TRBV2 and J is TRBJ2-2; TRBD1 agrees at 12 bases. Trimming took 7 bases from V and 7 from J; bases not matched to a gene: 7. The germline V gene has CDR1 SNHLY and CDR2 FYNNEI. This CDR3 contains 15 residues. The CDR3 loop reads CASTRDRGLGGELFF. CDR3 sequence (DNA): TGTGCCAGCACCCGGGACAGGGGGCTGGGCGGGGAGCTGTTTTTT.

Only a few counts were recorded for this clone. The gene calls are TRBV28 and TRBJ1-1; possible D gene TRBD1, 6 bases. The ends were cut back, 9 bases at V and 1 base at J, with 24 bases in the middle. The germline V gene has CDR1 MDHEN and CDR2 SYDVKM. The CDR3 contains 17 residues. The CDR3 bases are TGTGCCAGTCGTTCCCCCGGGACAAGAAGTCCGAACACTGAAGCTTTCTTT. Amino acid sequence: CASRSPGTRSPNTEAFF.

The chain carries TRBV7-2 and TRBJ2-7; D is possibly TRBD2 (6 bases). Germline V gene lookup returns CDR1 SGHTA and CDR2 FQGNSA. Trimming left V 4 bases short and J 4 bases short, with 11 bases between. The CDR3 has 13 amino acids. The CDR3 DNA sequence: TGTGCCAGCAGCTCGCCCGGGACTTACGAGCAGTACTTC. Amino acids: CASSSPGTYEQYF.

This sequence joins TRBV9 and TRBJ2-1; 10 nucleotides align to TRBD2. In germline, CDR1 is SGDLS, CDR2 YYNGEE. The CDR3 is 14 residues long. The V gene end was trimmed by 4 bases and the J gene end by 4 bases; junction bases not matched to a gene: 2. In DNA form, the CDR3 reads TGTGCCAGCAGCTTAGCGGGGGGATACAATGAGCAGTTCTTC. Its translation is CASSLAGGYNEQFF.

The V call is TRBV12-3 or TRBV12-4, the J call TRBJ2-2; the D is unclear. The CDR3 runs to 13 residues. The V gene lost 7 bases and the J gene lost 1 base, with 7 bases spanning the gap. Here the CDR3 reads CASIELNTGELFF. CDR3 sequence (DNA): TGTGCCAGCATTGAGCTGAACACCGGGGAGCTGTTTTTT.

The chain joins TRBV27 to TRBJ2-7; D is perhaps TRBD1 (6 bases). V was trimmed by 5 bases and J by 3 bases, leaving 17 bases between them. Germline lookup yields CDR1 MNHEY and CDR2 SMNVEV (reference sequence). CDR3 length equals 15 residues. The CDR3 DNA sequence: TGTGCCAGCAGTCCCTCCAGACAGGATTTCTACGAGCAGTACTTC. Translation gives CASSPSRQDFYEQYF.